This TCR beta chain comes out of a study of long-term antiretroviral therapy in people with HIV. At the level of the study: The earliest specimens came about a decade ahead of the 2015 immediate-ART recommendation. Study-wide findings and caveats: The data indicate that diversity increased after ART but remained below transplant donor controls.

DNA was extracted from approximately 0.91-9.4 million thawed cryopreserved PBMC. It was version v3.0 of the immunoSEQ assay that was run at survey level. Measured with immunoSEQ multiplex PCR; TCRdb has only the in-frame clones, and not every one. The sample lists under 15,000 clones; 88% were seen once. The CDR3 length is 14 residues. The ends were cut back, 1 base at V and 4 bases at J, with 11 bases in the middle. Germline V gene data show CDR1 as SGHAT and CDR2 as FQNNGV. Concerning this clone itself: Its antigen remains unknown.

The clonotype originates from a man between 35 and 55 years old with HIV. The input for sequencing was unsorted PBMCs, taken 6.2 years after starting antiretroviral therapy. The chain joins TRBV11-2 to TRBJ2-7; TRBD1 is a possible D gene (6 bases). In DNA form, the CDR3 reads TGTGCCAGCAGCTTAGCCAGGGGCGGATACGAGCAGTACTTC. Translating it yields CASSLARGGYEQYF.